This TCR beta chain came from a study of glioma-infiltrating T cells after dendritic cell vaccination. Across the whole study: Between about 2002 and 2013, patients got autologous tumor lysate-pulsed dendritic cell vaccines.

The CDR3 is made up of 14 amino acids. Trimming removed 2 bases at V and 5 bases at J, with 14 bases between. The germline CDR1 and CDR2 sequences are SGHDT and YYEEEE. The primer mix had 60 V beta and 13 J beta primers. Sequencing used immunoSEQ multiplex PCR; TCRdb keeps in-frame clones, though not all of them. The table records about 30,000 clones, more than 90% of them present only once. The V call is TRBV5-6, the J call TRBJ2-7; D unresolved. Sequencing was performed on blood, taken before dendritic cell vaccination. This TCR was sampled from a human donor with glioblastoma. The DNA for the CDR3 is TGTGCCAGCAGCTTAGTACAGCCGAGCCACGAGCAGTACTTC. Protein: CASSLVQPSHEQYF.